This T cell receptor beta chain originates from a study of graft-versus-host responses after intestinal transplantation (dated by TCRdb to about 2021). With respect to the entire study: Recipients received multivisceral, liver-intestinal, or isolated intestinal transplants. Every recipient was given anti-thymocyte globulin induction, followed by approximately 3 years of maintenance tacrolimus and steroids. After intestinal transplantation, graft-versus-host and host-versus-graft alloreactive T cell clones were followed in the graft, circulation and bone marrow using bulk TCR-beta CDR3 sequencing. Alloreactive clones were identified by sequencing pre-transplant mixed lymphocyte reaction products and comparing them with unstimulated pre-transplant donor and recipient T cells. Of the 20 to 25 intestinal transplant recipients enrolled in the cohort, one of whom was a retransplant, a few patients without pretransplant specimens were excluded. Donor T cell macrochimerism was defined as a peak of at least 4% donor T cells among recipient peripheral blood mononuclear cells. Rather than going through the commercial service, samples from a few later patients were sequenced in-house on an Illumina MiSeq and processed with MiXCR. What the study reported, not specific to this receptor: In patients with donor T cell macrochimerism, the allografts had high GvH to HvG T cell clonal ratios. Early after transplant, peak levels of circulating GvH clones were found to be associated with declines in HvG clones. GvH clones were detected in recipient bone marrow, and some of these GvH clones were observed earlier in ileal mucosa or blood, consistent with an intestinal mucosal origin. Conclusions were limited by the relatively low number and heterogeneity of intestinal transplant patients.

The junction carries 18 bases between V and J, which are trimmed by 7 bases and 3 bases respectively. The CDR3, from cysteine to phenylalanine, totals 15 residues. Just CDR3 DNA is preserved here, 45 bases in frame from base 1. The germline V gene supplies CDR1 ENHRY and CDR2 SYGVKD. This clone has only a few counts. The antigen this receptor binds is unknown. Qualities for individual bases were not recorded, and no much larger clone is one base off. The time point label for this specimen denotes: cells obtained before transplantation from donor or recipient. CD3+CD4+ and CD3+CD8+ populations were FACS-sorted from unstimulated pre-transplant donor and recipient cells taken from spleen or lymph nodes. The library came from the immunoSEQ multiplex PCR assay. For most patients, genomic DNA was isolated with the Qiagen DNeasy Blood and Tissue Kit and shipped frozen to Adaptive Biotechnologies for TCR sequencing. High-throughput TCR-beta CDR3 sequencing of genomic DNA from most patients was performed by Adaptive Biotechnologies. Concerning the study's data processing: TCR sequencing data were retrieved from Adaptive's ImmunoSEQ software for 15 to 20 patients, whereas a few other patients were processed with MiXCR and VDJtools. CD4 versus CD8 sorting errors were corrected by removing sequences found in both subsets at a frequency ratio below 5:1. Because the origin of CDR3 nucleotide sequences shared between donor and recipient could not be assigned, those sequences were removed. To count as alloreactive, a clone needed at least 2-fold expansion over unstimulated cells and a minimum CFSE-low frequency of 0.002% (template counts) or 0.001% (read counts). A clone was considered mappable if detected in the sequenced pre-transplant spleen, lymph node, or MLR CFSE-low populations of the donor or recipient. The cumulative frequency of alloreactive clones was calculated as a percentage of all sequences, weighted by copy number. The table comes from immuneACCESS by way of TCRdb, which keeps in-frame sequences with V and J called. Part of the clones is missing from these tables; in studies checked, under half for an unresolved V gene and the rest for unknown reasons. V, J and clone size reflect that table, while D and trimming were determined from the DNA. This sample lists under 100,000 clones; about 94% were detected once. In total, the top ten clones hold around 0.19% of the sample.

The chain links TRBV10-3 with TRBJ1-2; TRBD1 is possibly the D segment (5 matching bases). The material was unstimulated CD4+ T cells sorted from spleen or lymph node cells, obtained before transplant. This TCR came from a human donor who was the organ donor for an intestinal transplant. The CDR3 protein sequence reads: CAITGGGRLDYGYTF. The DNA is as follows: TGTGCCATCACCGGGGGAGGGAGGTTGGACTATGGCTACACCTTC.